The source of this T cell receptor (beta chain) is a study of T cell repertoires in cytomegalovirus infection. At the level of the study: Public signatures in TCR beta pointed to CMV infection and matching HLA type. Study conclusions and caveats: Identification of carriers of CMV plus the relevant HLA was achieved through cumulative public TCR beta family frequency.

TCRdb reprocessed the reads with MiXCR, giving one entry per CDR3 protein. This table holds around 450,000 distinct CDR3 sequences, roughly a third found once. Germline V gene sequence: CDR1 SGDLS, CDR2 YYNGEE. Trimming removed 0 bases from V and 6 bases from J, with 9 bases in between. This CDR3 comprises 14 residues. This clonotype was recorded at least ten times. Antigen: not known. Specimen: PBMCs. This clonotype originated in a human donor in good health (CMV status not recorded). Some clones in this sample may be carry-over from other donors' samples. The chain recombines TRBV9 with TRBJ2-2; D gene ambiguous. CDR3: CASSVGLLSGELFF. CDR3 bases: TGTGCCAGCAGCGTAGGTCTACTGTCCGGGGAGCTGTTTTTT.